This is a list of T cell receptor beta chains from one sample in a study of OX40 agonist ivuxolimab in advanced cancers. Generated by immunoSEQ multiplex PCR, the TCRdb table keeps only in-frame clones and is missing some. The table has tens of thousands of clones, about nine tenths seen once. The sample in question was CD4+ or CD8+ T cells sorted from blood, obtained in a trial of the OX40 agonist ivuxolimab. These receptors were obtained from an adult with an advanced solid tumor such as melanoma, head and neck, liver or kidney cancer. CDR3s include the opening cysteine and the closing phenylalanine or tryptophan. A D gene is named only where the DNA matches it firmly. A clone size is listed for some rows: how often the clone was seen (once, few, many), or a class if it is expanded.

TRBV7-2	TRBD2	.	TRBJ2-5	TGTGCCAGCTCCCTTAGAGCGGGAGTCTCTGAGACCCAGTACTTC	CASSLRAGVSETQYF
TRBV5-1	TRBD1	.	TRBJ2-7	TGCGCCAGCAGCCAGACAGGGGGCGATCTTGGGCAGTACTTC	CASSQTGGDLGQYF
TRBV6-1	.	.	TRBJ1-3	TGTGCCAGCAGTGAAGCTTGGGGAGGGGGTTTTGGCACCATATATTTT	CASSEAWGGGFGTIYF
TRBV14	TRBD1	.	TRBJ2-7	TGTGCCAGCAGCCGCGGACAGGGGGGAGTCTACGAGCAGTACTTC	CASSRGQGGVYEQYF
TRBV11-3	.	.	TRBJ2-7	TGTGCCAGCAGCTTCACGGGACGCGCAGACGAGCAGTACTTC	CASSFTGRADEQYF
TRBV4-2	TRBD1	.	TRBJ2-7	TGTGCCAGCAGCCAAGATCGGGACAGGTACAGGATAGGCTTC	CASSQDRDRYRIGF
TRBV7-2	.	.	TRBJ2-3	TGTGCCAGCAGCTTAGAATCGCGGAGCACAGATACGCAGTATTTT	CASSLESRSTDTQYF
TRBV6-6	.	.	TRBJ1-1	TGTGCCAGCAGCCCCCCTGGAACCACTGAAGCTTTCTTT	CASSPPGTTEAFF
TRBV30	.	.	TRBJ2-1	TGTGCCTGGAGTGTACGAACGTCCTCCTACAATGAGCAGTTCTTC	CAWSVRTSSYNEQFF
TRBV28	TRBD2	.	TRBJ2-1	TGTGCCAGCAGTAATGGCGGGAGTTTAGATGAGCAGTTCTTC	CASSNGGSLDEQFF
TRBV7-2	.	.	TRBJ2-1	TGTGCCAGCAGCTTGGACCCGCCGGCGGGGCAGTTCTTC	CASSLDPPAGQFF
TRBV5-4	TRBD2	.	TRBJ2-5	TGTGCCAGCAGCTCCCAGACTAGCGGGGGATCTACCTCCTACTTC	CASSSQTSGGSTSYF
TRBV28	TRBD1	.	TRBJ1-5	TGTGCCAGCAGTTCCGGCAGGGGGCGCGGCAATCAGCCCCAGCATTTT	CASSSGRGRGNQPQHF
TRBV19	.	.	TRBJ2-3	TGTGCCAGTAGTATAGGGGCCGGGGCAGATACGCAGTATTTT	CASSIGAGADTQYF
TRBV6-1	.	.	TRBJ1-6	TGTGCCAGCAGTGGAGGACTTGTCGGTTCACCCCTCCACTTT	CASSGGLVGSPLHF
TRBV19	.	.	TRBJ1-5	TGTGCCAGTAGTTTTGGAGGGCTAAATCAGCCCCAGCATTTT	CASSFGGLNQPQHF
TRBV6-5	.	.	TRBJ2-7	TGTGCCAGCAGTTACGTGGCCTGGTCCTACGAGCAGTACTTC	CASSYVAWSYEQYF
TRBV6-5	TRBD1	once	TRBJ2-7	TGTGCCAGCAGGAGGGGGCGTAGCTCCTACGAGCAGTACTTC	CASRRGRSSYEQYF
TRBV7-6	.	once	TRBJ1-1	TGTGCCAGCAGCATGACAGTTACGAACACTGAAGCTTTCTTT	CASSMTVTNTEAFF
TRBV18	.	.	TRBJ2-3	TGTGCCAGCTCACCTGGGGGCGGGACGCCCTACACAGATACGCAGTATTTT	CASSPGGGTPYTDTQYF
TRBV11-2	.	.	TRBJ2-6	TGTGCCAGCAGCTTAGAGTGGCAGATCGGGGCCAACGTCCTGACTTTC	CASSLEWQIGANVLTF
TRBV23-1	.	.	TRBJ2-2	TGCGCCAGCAGACGGGACACCGGGGAGCTGTTTTTT	CASRRDTGELFF
TRBV7-3	TRBD1	.	TRBJ2-2	TGTGCCAGCAGCTTAGGGGGACAGACCACCCGGGAGCTGTTTTTT	CASSLGGQTTRELFF
TRBV28	TRBD1	.	TRBJ1-2	TGTGCCAGCAGTCCCACGACAGGGGGCGACCATTTTTTAGTTGGCTACACCTTC	CASSPTTGGDHFLVGYTF
TRBV6-5	.	.	TRBJ1-4	TGTGCCAGCAGTCGCCAGGTTGGTGAAAAACTGTTTTTT	CASSRQVGEKLFF
TRBV7-2	.	.	TRBJ2-7	TGTGCCAGCAGCTTTCGATCGGCCGGGTGGGAGCAGTACTTC	CASSFRSAGWEQYF
TRBV5-8	.	.	TRBJ1-2	TGTGCCAGCAGCTTGGAGTCACGATCCCATGGCTACACCTTC	CASSLESRSHGYTF
TRBV5-5	.	once	TRBJ1-2	TGTGCCAGCAGCTTTGGGTCTGGGGAAGTCGACGGCTACACCTTC	CASSFGSGEVDGYTF
TRBV28	TRBD1	.	TRBJ2-7	TGTGCCAGCAGTTTCCCCGGGACAGGGGGGCTCTCGGGCGAGCAGTACTTC	CASSFPGTGGLSGEQYF
TRBV18	TRBD1	.	TRBJ2-1	TGTGCCAGCTCACCAGGGACAGGGACTATCAATGAGCAGTTCTTC	CASSPGTGTINEQFF
TRBV28	TRBD1	.	TRBJ2-7	TGTGCCAGCAGTGTAACCGGGACAGGGACTTGGGAGCAGTACTTC	CASSVTGTGTWEQYF
TRBV6-6	.	.	TRBJ1-1	TGTGCCAGCAGTACGACAGAAAACACTGAAGCTTTCTTT	CASSTTENTEAFF
TRBV11-3	.	.	TRBJ2-5	TGTGCCAGCAGCTTGGACGGCCAAGAGACCCAGTACTTC	CASSLDGQETQYF
TRBV7-2	TRBD2	.	TRBJ2-7	TGTGCCAGCAGCACCCGGACTAGCGTCTCCTACGAGCAGTACTTC	CASSTRTSVSYEQYF
TRBV7-7	.	.	TRBJ2-1	TGTGCTAGCAGCTTAGATCGGAACAATGAGCAGTTCTTC	CASSLDRNNEQFF
TRBV7-2	TRBD1	.	TRBJ2-1	TGTGCCAGCAGCCCGGGGACAGGTGGAAATGAGCAGTTCTTC	CASSPGTGGNEQFF
TRBV7-3	.	.	TRBJ2-1	TGTGCCAGCAGCTTACGGCTAGGGAATGAGCAGTTCTTC	CASSLRLGNEQFF
TRBV28	TRBD1	.	TRBJ1-5	TGTGCCAGCAGTCAGGGACAGGGGGTTCCATTTAGCAATCAGCCCCAGCATTTT	CASSQGQGVPFSNQPQHF
TRBV5-5	.	.	TRBJ2-7	TGTGCCAGCAGCTTGGCGCCGACTAACTACGAGCAGTACTTC	CASSLAPTNYEQYF
TRBV7-3	.	.	TRBJ2-3	TGTGCCAGCAGCTTAAACGGGCGGGAAGATACGCAGTATTTT	CASSLNGREDTQYF
TRBV6-4	TRBD1	.	TRBJ1-2	TGTGCCAGCCGATCAAACAGGGGGAACTATGGCTACACCTTC	CASRSNRGNYGYTF
TRBV11-2	.	.	TRBJ1-3	TGTGCCAGCAGCTTAATGCGGCGGGAGGCTGGAAACACCATATATTTT	CASSLMRREAGNTIYF
TRBV27	.	.	TRBJ2-5	TGTGCCAGCAGTTTTTGGAGGGCCGAGGGTGAGACCCAGTACTTC	CASSFWRAEGETQYF
TRBV30	TRBD1	.	TRBJ1-3	TGTGCCTGGGGCAGGGGGGGAGGAAACACCATATATTTT	CAWGRGGGNTIYF
TRBV19	.	.	TRBJ2-7	TGTGCCAGAAGCAGGGGTTTTTACGAGCAGTACTTC	CARSRGFYEQYF
TRBV19	.	.	TRBJ1-2	TGTGCCAGTAGTGACGCTGGGGCGCGAGTTTGGGATGGCTACACCTTC	CASSDAGARVWDGYTF
TRBV7-3	.	.	TRBJ2-2	TGTGCCAGCAGCTTAACAATGGCCGGGGAGCTGTTTTTT	CASSLTMAGELFF
TRBV27	TRBD2	.	TRBJ2-7	TGTGCCAGCAGTCAAGCGGGGGCTTCTTACGAGCAGTACTTC	CASSQAGASYEQYF
TRBV2	TRBD2	.	TRBJ2-1	TGTGCCAGCAGGCTTCTAGCGGGAGGAATTTGGAATGAGCAGTTCTTC	CASRLLAGGIWNEQFF
TRBV5-6	TRBD1	.	TRBJ2-2	TGTGCCAGCAGCCTTACAGGGGCCGGGGAGCTGTTTTTT	CASSLTGAGELFF
TRBV7-4	TRBD1	.	TRBJ2-5	TGTGCCAGCAGCTACCCGGGACAGGGTACGGAGACCCAGTACTTC	CASSYPGQGTETQYF
TRBV7-9	.	.	TRBJ1-1	TGTGCCAGCAGCTTAGGTATGAACACTGAAGCTTTCTTT	CASSLGMNTEAFF
TRBV28	.	.	TRBJ1-2	TGTGCCAGCAGTTTGGAGGGGAACGGCTACACCTTC	CASSLEGNGYTF
TRBV5-1	.	once	TRBJ1-5	TGCGCCAGCAGCTTCACTCCCGGGAATCAGCCCCAGCATTTT	CASSFTPGNQPQHF
TRBV18	TRBD1	.	TRBJ2-5	TGTGCCAGCTCACCATCACAGGGGATTGGGCAAGAGACCCAGTACTTC	CASSPSQGIGQETQYF
TRBV2	TRBD2	.	TRBJ2-3	TGTGCCAGCAGTACCGAGCGGGATACAGATACGCAGTATTTT	CASSTERDTDTQYF
TRBV6-6	TRBD1	.	TRBJ2-1	TGTGCCAGCACCCCGGACAGGAGGTCCTACAATGAGCAGTTCTTC	CASTPDRRSYNEQFF
TRBV5-1	.	once	TRBJ2-1	TGCGCCAGCAGCAGGGAGGGGGCCTACAATGAGCAGTTCTTC	CASSREGAYNEQFF
TRBV6-1	.	.	TRBJ2-7	TGTGCCAGCAGTGAATTCATCTTACAATCCTACGAGCAGTACTTC	CASSEFILQSYEQYF